These 5 T cell receptor beta chains originate from one sample sequenced in a study of early T cells in non-severe SARS-CoV-2 infection. TCRdb independently ran MiXCR on the 5' RACE reads; one entry per CDR3 protein. The sample yields about 97,000 distinct CDR3 sequences, roughly 13% seen once. Sequencing input: whole blood. These receptors were taken from an adult who was a healthcare worker with PCR-confirmed SARS-CoV-2 infection or an uninfected control (not recorded which).

This clonotype has ten or more counts. The chain combines TRBV10-3 with TRBJ2-7; perhaps TRBD2 as D (6 bases). Germline CDR1 is ENHRY and CDR2 is SYGVKD. V lost 11 bases and J 4 bases, leaving 21 bases between the germline ends. The CDR3 has 14 residues. The chain's CDR3 is CASQAGSRRYEQYF. CDR3 coding DNA: TGTGCCTCCCAAGCGGGCTCTAGGAGATACGAGCAGTACTTC.

This clonotype has at least ten counts. V gene TRBV9 combines with J gene TRBJ2-2, with 9 bases that match TRBD2. Trimming at V came to 3 bases and at J to 5 bases, leaving 8 bases not matched to a gene. The CDR3 contains 16 residues. Germline loops: CDR1 SGDLS, CDR2 YYNGEE. This CDR3 reads CASSASYSGRTGELFF. The CDR3 bases are TGTGCCAGCAGCGCCTCATATAGCGGGAGAACCGGGGAGCTGTTTTTT.

This clonotype was picked up a small number of times. The V call is TRBV6-1, the J call TRBJ2-1; D is ambiguous. The ends were cut back, 6 bases at V and 6 bases at J, with 18 bases in the middle. The germline V gene encodes CDR1 MNHNS and CDR2 SASEGT. The CDR3 is 15 residues long. This chain's CDR3 is CASSLLGSGRNEQFF. CDR3 DNA sequence: TGTGCCAGCAGCCTCCTAGGCTCCGGGCGCAATGAGCAGTTCTTC.

This clonotype was counted ten times or more. The rearrangement uses TRBV18 and TRBJ1-2; TRBD1 is a possible D gene (5 bases). CDR1 is KGHSH and CDR2 is LQKENI in the germline V gene. V lost 6 bases and J 9 bases, leaving 20 bases between the germline ends. This CDR3 has 14 amino acids. CDR3 sequence reads: CASSAVMGVDSYTF. For the CDR3, the DNA is TGTGCCAGCTCGGCGGTTATGGGGGTTGACAGCTACACCTTC.

This clonotype came up many times. V usage is TRBV2 and J usage is TRBJ2-7, with 10 bases identical to TRBD2. Germline V lookup: CDR1 SNHLY, CDR2 FYNNEI. This CDR3 is built from 13 residues. V shed 7 bases, J shed 6 bases, and the junction held 6 bases outside the gene matches. The CDR3 here is CASISGLAREQYF. The CDR3 DNA is TGTGCCAGCATCTCGGGACTAGCGCGCGAGCAGTACTTC.